The 23 T cell receptor beta chains below were found in one sample sequenced in a study of T cell changes during pregnancy in multiple sclerosis. Here immunoSEQ multiplex PCR was the method, and the copy in TCRdb shows in-frame clones only, minus some. There are some 110,000 clones in the sample; roughly 90% occur only once, and around 1.5% lies in the top ten. The source material was peripheral blood, sampled after pregnancy. The source of these receptors is a female donor with multiple sclerosis, enrolled in a pregnancy study.

The chain uses TRBV28 and TRBJ2-6; the match to TRBD1 covers 8 bases. V lost 0 bases, J lost 4 bases, and 2 bases stayed unmatched. Per the germline V gene, CDR1 is MDHEN and CDR2 is SYDVKM. The length of the CDR3 is 16 residues. The CDR3 coding sequence is TGTGCCAGCAGTTTATGGACAGGGGACGGGGCCAACGTCCTGACTTTC. Its translation: CASSLWTGDGANVLTF.

V usage is TRBV19 and J usage is TRBJ2-7; 11 bases are shared with TRBD2. Trimming at V came to 6 bases and at J to 2 bases, leaving 6 bases not matched to a gene. Germline loops: CDR1 LNHDA, CDR2 SQIVND (reference sequence). The CDR3 is 15 residues long. CDR3 amino acids: CASRTSGVGTYEQYF. DNA of the CDR3: TGTGCCAGTAGGACTAGCGGGGTTGGGACCTACGAGCAGTACTTC.

This chain links TRBV7-3 with TRBJ2-1; D might be TRBD1 (6 bases). Looked up from germline, CDR1 is SGHTA and CDR2 is FQGTGA. The germline V and J ends were trimmed by 4 bases and 4 bases, with 17 bases remaining between them. This CDR3 comprises 16 residues. The CDR3 loop is CASSSQKKTGYNEQFF. CDR3 coding DNA: TGTGCCAGCAGCTCCCAAAAGAAGACAGGATACAATGAGCAGTTCTTC. Looking up the rest from reference TRBV7-3 and TRBJ2-1 gives the full variable domain: GAGVSQTPSNKVTEKGKYVELRCDPISGHTALYWYRQSLGQGPEFLIYFQGTGAADDSGLPNDRFFAVRPEGSVSTLKIQRTERGDSAVYLCASSSQKKTGYNEQFFGPGTRLTVL.

The J gene is TRBJ2-5, the V gene TRBV27; no firm D call. With 3 bases removed from V and 5 bases from J, the gap between germline ends came to 10 bases. The CDR3 has 13 amino acids. Germline V CDR1 and CDR2: MNHEY, SMNVEV (reference sequence). The CDR3 DNA is TGTGCCAGCAGTTTTCGCCTCCGGGAGACCCAGTACTTC. This gives the protein CASSFRLRETQYF.

V gene TRBV15 combines with J gene TRBJ1-1, with TRBD1 matching over 7 bases. V shed 8 bases and J 1 base; nucleotides not matched to a gene: 7. Germline assignment: CDR1 LNHNV and CDR2 YYDKDF (reference sequence). This CDR3 comprises 14 residues. The CDR3 bases are TGTGCCACCGGGCCCGGGACAGCGAACACTGAAGCTTTCTTT. Translation gives CATGPGTANTEAFF.

This clone was detected only once. V and J are TRBV9 and TRBJ2-7; 10 bases match TRBD2. Germline CDR1 and CDR2: SGDLS and YYNGEE. The CDR3 length is 14 residues. V shed 1 base, J shed 6 bases, and the junction held 4 bases outside the gene matches. The CDR3 region has the DNA TGTGCCAGCAGCGTATGGCTAGCGGGAGCCGAGCAGTACTTC. Protein sequence: CASSVWLAGAEQYF.

This clone was found once. This sequence joins TRBV30 and TRBJ1-2; the match to TRBD1 covers 8 bases. V trimming: 2 bases; J trimming: 4 bases; junction bases outside the gene matches: 3. Germline values: CDR1 GTSNPN, CDR2 SVGIG (reference sequence). The CDR3 consists of 13 residues. The CDR3 DNA is TGTGCCTGGAGTCCCGACAGGGGCTATGGCTACACCTTC. This codes for CAWSPDRGYGYTF.

The V and J genes are TRBV5-1 and TRBJ1-1, with 7 bases fitting TRBD1. The CDR3 is 14 amino acids. With V trimmed by 7 bases and J by 7 bases, 13 bases remained unmatched. CDR1 is SGHRS, CDR2 YFSETQ, per germline. CDR3 sequence: CASRPGGSNFEAFF. CDR3 DNA: TGCGCCAGCCGGCCAGGGGGTTCTAACTTTGAAGCTTTCTTT.

CDR3 coding DNA: TGTGCCAGCAGCGGGAGAGGTGGGGAGAGCTCCTACGAGCAGTACTTC. Translating it yields CASSGRGGESSYEQYF. The J gene is TRBJ2-7, the V gene TRBV7-9; possible D gene TRBD2, 5 bases. Germline-derived CDR1 and CDR2 are SEHNR and FQNEAQ (reference sequence). The V and J ends lost 5 bases and 0 bases respectively, with 17 bases between them. The CDR3 loop spans 16 amino acids. Complete variable domain (other parts from reference TRBV7-9 and TRBJ2-7): DTGVSQNPRHKITKRGQNVTFRCDPISEHNRLYWYRQTLGQGPEFLTYFQNEAQLEKSRLLSDRFSAERPKGSFSTLEIQRTEQGDSAMYLCASSGRGGESSYEQYFGPGTRLTVT.

This chain joins TRBV25-1 and TRBJ1-5, with 8 bases that match TRBD1. Germline lookup yields CDR1 MGHDK and CDR2 SYGVNS. CDR3 length: 14 amino acids. The V gene end was trimmed by 6 bases and the J gene end by 7 bases; junction bases not matched to a gene: 8. The CDR3 bases are TGTGCCAGCAGCCCGACAGGGGCAAGGCAGCCCCAGCATTTT. Encoded protein: CASSPTGARQPQHF.

The CDR3 DNA sequence: TGCGCCAGCGCCCAATCCGACAACTCCTACGAGCAGTACTTC. Translated, it gives CASAQSDNSYEQYF. This chain uses TRBV5-1 with TRBJ2-7; D ambiguous. This CDR3 contains 14 residues. Trimming shortened V by 7 bases and J by 0 bases, and 14 bases separated the two germline ends. The germline V gene encodes CDR1 SGHRS and CDR2 YFSETQ.

The chain employs TRBV27 and TRBJ2-1; 15 positions match TRBD2. V gave up 2 bases and J gave up 0 bases; unmatched junction bases: 5. CDR3 length: 19 amino acids. CDR1 and CDR2 from the germline V gene are MNHEY and SMNVEV (reference sequence). CDR3 nucleotides: TGTGCCAGCAGTTTACTAGGACTAGCGGGAGGGAGCTCCTACAATGAGCAGTTCTTC. Encoded protein: CASSLLGLAGGSSYNEQFF.

This chain connects TRBV5-1 to TRBJ2-5, with 7 bases fitting TRBD2. The germline V gene has CDR1 SGHRS and CDR2 YFSETQ. The CDR3 totals 15 residues. The trim removed 4 bases at V and 4 bases at J, leaving 10 bases unmatched. CDR3 in DNA: TGCGCCAGCAGCCCAGGCGGCGGGAGCGGAGAGACCCAGTACTTC. This translates into CASSPGGGSGETQYF.

The chain employs TRBV9 and TRBJ2-1; TRBD2 aligns across 8 bases. Germline values: CDR1 SGDLS, CDR2 YYNGEE. The trim removed 0 bases at V and 3 bases at J, leaving 2 bases unmatched. The CDR3 length is 15 residues. CDR3 residues: CASSVAGGDYNEQFF. In nucleotides, the CDR3 is TGTGCCAGCAGCGTAGCGGGGGGGGACTACAATGAGCAGTTCTTC.

The rearrangement joins TRBV7-2 to TRBJ1-4, with D possibly matching TRBD1 (5 bases). Germline V gene data show CDR1 as SGHTA and CDR2 as FQGNSA. The CDR3 consists of 15 residues. Trimming took 3 bases from V and 8 from J, leaving 16 bases between them. This chain's CDR3 is CASSFQGSGGEKLFF. In DNA, the CDR3 is TGTGCCAGCAGCTTTCAGGGTTCGGGAGGCGAAAAACTGTTTTTT. Full variable domain (rest looked up from reference TRBV7-2 and TRBJ1-4): GAGVSQSPSNKVTEKGKDVELRCDPISGHTALYWYRQSLGQGLEFLIYFQGNSAPDKSGLPSDRFSAERTGGSVSTLTIQRTQQEDSAVYLCASSFQGSGGEKLFFGSGTQLSVL.

This chain links TRBV10-2 with TRBJ1-2; TRBD1 matches at 9 bases. Germline V lookup: CDR1 WSHSY, CDR2 SAAADI. V trimming: 3 bases; J trimming: 5 bases; junction bases outside the gene matches: 4. The CDR3 has 14 residues. This chain's CDR3 is CASSDTGGAYGYTF. Here the CDR3 DNA reads TGCGCCAGCAGTGATACAGGGGGCGCTTATGGCTACACCTTC.

The V and J genes are TRBV6-4 and TRBJ1-3; TRBD1 might be the D (5 bases). CDR3 length equals 14 residues. Trimming left V 6 bases short and J 4 bases short, with 13 bases between. The V gene's germline CDR1 is MRHNA and CDR2 SNTAGT. The CDR3 DNA sequence: TGTGCCAGCAGGGCCAGGGAAGACGGAAACACCATATATTTT. Protein sequence: CASRAREDGNTIYF.

The V and J genes are TRBV19 and TRBJ2-1, with 8 nucleotides matching TRBD2. V dropped 6 bases and J dropped 8; count of bases not matched to a gene: 6. This CDR3 has 13 amino acids. From germline, CDR1 is LNHDA and CDR2 SQIVND (reference sequence). The CDR3 region is CASRRGTSDEQFF. CDR3 nucleotide sequence: TGTGCCAGTAGGAGAGGGACTAGTGATGAGCAGTTCTTC.

This clone was recorded only once. CDR3 nucleotide sequence: TGTGCCAGCAGCTTACCGGGACAGACCTCCGGCTACACCTTC. This sequence encodes CASSLPGQTSGYTF. The chain is built from TRBV7-8 and TRBJ1-2; 7 bases line up with TRBD1. Per germline, CDR1 SGHVS and CDR2 FQNEAQ. This CDR3 has 14 amino acids. V trimming: 2 bases; J trimming: 8 bases; junction bases outside the gene matches: 8.

The sample holds a few counts of this clone. The V call is TRBV30, the J call TRBJ1-1; the D gene is possibly TRBD1 (6 bases). The CDR3 is 13 amino acids. V was pared by 3 bases and J by 3 bases, with 11 bases between. Per germline, CDR1 GTSNPN and CDR2 SVGIG (reference sequence). The CDR3, as DNA: TGTGCCTGGAGCGGGGGGGCTTACACTGAAGCTTTCTTT. It translates to CAWSGGAYTEAFF.

About this clone itself: An end of the junction differs from the germline gene, which may be a read error. The chain couples TRBV28 to TRBJ2-4; 7 positions match TRBD1. The V gene's germline CDR1 is MDHEN and CDR2 SYDVKM. This CDR3 spans 14 amino acids. CDR3 region: CASSPDRAINIQYF. Here the CDR3 DNA reads TGTGCCAGCAGTCCCGACAGGGCCATAAACATTCAGTACTTC. Filled out from reference TRBV28 and TRBJ2-4, the complete variable domain reads DVKVTQSSRYLVKRTGEKVFLECVQDMDHENMFWYRQDPGLGLRLIYFSYDVKMKEKGDIPEGYSVSREKKERFSLILESASTNQTSMYLCASSPDRAINIQYFGAGTRLSVL.

The chain is built from TRBV29-1 and TRBJ1-1; a possible D gene is TRBD1 (6 bases). The CDR3 is 15 residues long. Germline V gene sequence: CDR1 SQVTM, CDR2 ANQGSEA. With 4 bases removed from V and 3 bases from J, the gap between germline ends came to 18 bases. For the CDR3, the DNA is TGCAGCGTTGTCCTCCCAGGGGATGGGGACACTGAAGCTTTCTTT. Its protein product is CSVVLPGDGDTEAFF.

The chain combines TRBV13 with TRBJ2-7, with 7 bases aligning to TRBD1. V gave up 5 bases and J gave up 7 bases; unmatched junction bases: 20. This CDR3 is 17 amino acids long. Germline V gene sequence: CDR1 PRHDT, CDR2 FYEKMQ (reference sequence). CDR3 in DNA: TGTGCCAGCAGCCCTAGGGGGCAGGGGCCGAAAGCCGAAGAGCAGTACTTC. It yields the protein CASSPRGQGPKAEEQYF.